This T cell receptor (beta chain) was observed in a study of T-cell reconstitution after alpha-beta-depleted transplantation in children. This sample's TCRbeta library carried unique molecular identifier barcodes. One entry per CDR3 protein, called by TCRdb with MiXCR from the PCR reads. Of approximately 210,000 distinct CDR3 sequences listed, 14% to 15% were seen once; the top ten hold under 15%. The input for sequencing was PBMCs from the stem cell graft donor, taken from the stem cell graft. The clonotype originates from a human donor who donated a stem cell graft to a child with acute lymphoblastic leukemia.

In nucleotides, the CDR3 is TGTGCCAGCATTAGGGGGACTAGCGGTGCCAATGAGCAGTTCTTC. Protein product: CASIRGTSGANEQFF. This chain links TRBV27 with TRBJ2-1, with 11 bases identical to TRBD2. The CDR3 is 15 amino acids. CDR1 is MNHEY, CDR2 SMNVEV, per germline (reference sequence). Trimming at V came to 7 bases and at J to 6 bases, leaving 8 bases not matched to a gene.